This TCR beta chain was retrieved from a study of cytomegalovirus exposure and HLA in healthy donors. This clone has a handful of counts. The target antigen is unknown. Study-wide findings and caveats: The authors assumed roughly uniform sequencing depth across donors for presence/absence analyses. It was only CMV serostatus that was available as immune exposure information.

Donors were ostensibly healthy at sampling, although undocumented immune exposures were probable. The CDR3 spans 17 residues. Looked up from germline, CDR1 is MDHEN and CDR2 is SYDVKM. The V segment lost 6 bases and the J segment 3 bases; nucleotides outside the gene matches: 16. The PCR used 60 Vbeta and 13 Jbeta primers. Original handling: Unique TCR beta chains numbered about 80 million in a later analysis, with roughly 10 million shared. The data were produced by immunoSEQ multiplex PCR, yet TCRdb's version contains in-frame clones alone and is incomplete. V, J and clone size are those of that table, while D and trimming were read from the DNA. This table has over 85,000 clones, roughly three quarters appearing once.

Material: PBMCs. This chain links TRBV28 with TRBJ1-2; the match to TRBD1 covers 7 bases. The source of this sequence is a man aged 30-40 years in good health and CMV-seropositive. The CDR3 nucleotides read TGTGCCAGCAGCCTTTTAGACAGGGTAAAGAGAGACTATGGCTACACCTTC. As protein: CASSLLDRVKRDYGYTF.